The 9 T cell receptor beta chains presented below share a single source sample, sequenced in a study of shared clonotypes between healthy human individuals. Sequencing used immunoSEQ multiplex PCR; TCRdb keeps in-frame clones, though not all of them. The table records more than 1.2 million clones, about 98.5% of them present only once. Sequenced input: naive CD4+ T cells sorted from blood. The subset was: CD45RA+ positively selected. Every receptor here comes from a man aged 30 to 39 in good health.

The rearrangement joins TRBV15 to TRBJ2-1, with D hard to call. The CDR3 runs 17 residues. Germline V gene data show CDR1 as LNHNV and CDR2 as YYDKDF (reference sequence). With 0 bases removed from V and 0 bases from J, the gap between germline ends came to 12 bases. As DNA, the CDR3 is TGTGCCACCAGCAGAGATATGTTCAGTAGCTCCTACAATGAGCAGTTCTTC. Protein sequence: CATSRDMFSSSYNEQFF.

V gene TRBV5-1 combines with J gene TRBJ2-5; D may be TRBD1 or TRBD2 (6 bases each). Trimming left V 3 bases short and J 1 base short, with 10 bases between. The CDR3 contains 14 residues. The germline CDR1 and CDR2 sequences are SGHRS and YFSETQ. In DNA form, the CDR3 reads TGCGCCAGCAGCTGGGGGGCGGTCCAAGAGACCCAGTACTTC. Its translation is CASSWGAVQETQYF.

The chain recombines TRBV5-1 with TRBJ1-1; 10 bases are a match to TRBD1. The CDR3 contains 16 residues. With V trimmed by 4 bases and J by 4 bases, 10 bases remained unmatched. Germline-derived CDR1 and CDR2 are SGHRS and YFSETQ. The CDR3 protein is CASSPFDRGLGTEAFF. CDR3 in DNA: TGCGCCAGCAGCCCTTTCGACAGGGGGCTTGGCACTGAAGCTTTCTTT.

About this clone itself: Mismatch with germline at one junction end may stem from a read error. This chain uses TRBV2 with TRBJ2-7, with 10 bases identical to TRBD2. The germline V gene encodes CDR1 SNHLY and CDR2 FYNNEI. This CDR3 contains 15 residues. For the CDR3, the DNA is TGTGCCAGCAGAGCCCAAGGGACTAGCGTGTACGAGCAGTACTTT. Encoded protein: CASRAQGTSVYEQYF.

This sequence joins TRBV6-1 and TRBJ2-7; a weak D match, TRBD2 (7 bases). The V end lost 6 bases, the J end lost 2 bases, and 17 bases lay between the germline ends. The CDR3 spans 15 residues. Germline lookup yields CDR1 MNHNS and CDR2 SASEGT. CDR3 coding DNA: TGTGCCAGCAGCACCGGGGGGACAAAGGCCTACGAGCAGTACTTC. Residues: CASSTGGTKAYEQYF.

In the case of this clone: Different DNA sequences within this sample yield the same CDR3. The chain links TRBV9 to TRBJ2-3; no reliable D call. V was cut by 0 bases and J by 0 bases, with 8 bases left in between. The germline V gene encodes CDR1 SGDLS and CDR2 YYNGEE. The CDR3 spans 15 residues. The CDR3 region has the DNA TGTGCCAGCAGCGTAGGCAGCTCTAGCACAGATACGCAGTATTTT. Amino acid sequence: CASSVGSSSTDTQYF.

This clone was counted a single time. The chain joins TRBV5-1 to TRBJ2-7; D gene ambiguous. This CDR3 has 15 residues. With 9 bases removed from V and 5 bases from J, the gap between germline ends came to 24 bases. Germline V lookup: CDR1 SGHRS, CDR2 YFSETQ. The CDR3 reads CATFEEAPRVDEQYF. CDR3 coding DNA: TGCGCCACCTTTGAGGAAGCTCCGCGTGTCGACGAGCAGTACTTC.

The rearrangement links TRBV28 to TRBJ2-7; D is tentatively TRBD1 or TRBD2 (6 bases each). This CDR3 contains 16 residues. From germline, CDR1 is MDHEN and CDR2 SYDVKM. The V end lost 9 bases, the J end lost 5 bases, and 26 bases lay between the germline ends. In DNA form, the CDR3 reads TGTGCCAGTCCTCCCCCCGGCCGGGGGCGCTTCCACGAGCAGTACTTC. Residues: CASPPPGRGRFHEQYF.

In this sample, this clone turned up once. The chain couples TRBV28 to TRBJ1-2, with 9 bases matching TRBD1. The junction had 12 bases not matched to a gene; V was cut back by 9 bases and J by 4 bases. The germline V gene encodes CDR1 MDHEN and CDR2 SYDVKM. The CDR3 length is 15 residues. CDR3 nucleotide sequence: TGTGCCAGTATAAATACAGGGGGCCCAATCTATGGCTACACCTTC. This encodes CASINTGGPIYGYTF.